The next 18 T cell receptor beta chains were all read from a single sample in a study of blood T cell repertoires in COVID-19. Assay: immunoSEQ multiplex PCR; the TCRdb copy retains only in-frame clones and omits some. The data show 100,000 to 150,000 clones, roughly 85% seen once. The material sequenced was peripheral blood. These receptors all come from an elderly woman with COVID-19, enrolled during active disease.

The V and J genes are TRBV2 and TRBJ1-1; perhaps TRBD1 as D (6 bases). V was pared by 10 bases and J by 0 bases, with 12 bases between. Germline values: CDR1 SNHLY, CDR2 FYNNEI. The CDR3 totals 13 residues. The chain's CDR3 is CATRTVMNTEAFF. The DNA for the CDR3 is TGTGCCACGCGGACAGTCATGAACACTGAAGCTTTCTTT.

CDR3: CATSRDPLAGVIDNEQFF. CDR3 DNA sequence: TGTGCCACCAGCAGAGATCCTCTAGCGGGAGTTATCGACAATGAGCAGTTCTTC. This chain uses TRBV15 with TRBJ2-1, with 10 nucleotides matching TRBD2. The trim removed 0 bases at V and 5 bases at J, leaving 10 bases unmatched. The V gene's germline CDR1 is LNHNV and CDR2 YYDKDF (reference sequence). CDR3 length equals 18 residues.

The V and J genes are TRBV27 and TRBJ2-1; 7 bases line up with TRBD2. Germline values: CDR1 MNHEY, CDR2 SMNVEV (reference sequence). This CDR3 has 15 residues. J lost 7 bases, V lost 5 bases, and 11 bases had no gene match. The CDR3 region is CASSGGRAFKNEQFF. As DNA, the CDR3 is TGTGCCAGCAGTGGGGGGAGGGCCTTCAAAAATGAGCAGTTCTTC.

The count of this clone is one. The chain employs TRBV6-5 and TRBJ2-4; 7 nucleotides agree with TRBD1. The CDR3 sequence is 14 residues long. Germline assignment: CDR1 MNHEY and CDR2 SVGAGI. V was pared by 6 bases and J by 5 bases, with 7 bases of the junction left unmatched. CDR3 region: CASRRTGAENIQYF. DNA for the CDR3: TGTGCCAGCAGAAGAACAGGGGCGGAAAACATTCAGTACTTC.

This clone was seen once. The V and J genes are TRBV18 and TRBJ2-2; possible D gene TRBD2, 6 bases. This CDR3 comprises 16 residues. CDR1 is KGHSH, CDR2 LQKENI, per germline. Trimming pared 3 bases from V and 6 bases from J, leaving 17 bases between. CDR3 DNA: TGTGCCAGCTCACCCTCCGGAGGGGTCCGACCCGGGGAGCTGTTTTTT. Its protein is CASSPSGGVRPGELFF.

CDR3 residues: CASSDFRGKSTDTQYF. The DNA for the CDR3 is TGTGCCAGCAGTGATTTTCGGGGGAAAAGCACAGATACGCAGTATTTT. The rearrangement links TRBV25-1 to TRBJ2-3; D might be TRBD2 (6 bases). V lost 3 bases and J lost 0, with 13 bases in between. CDR3 length: 16 residues. Per germline, CDR1 MGHDK and CDR2 SYGVNS. The whole variable domain, filled in from reference TRBV25-1 and TRBJ2-3, reads EADIYQTPRYLVIGTGKKITLECSQTMGHDKMYWYQQDPGMELHLIHYSYGVNSTEKGDLSSESTVSRIRTEHFPLTLESARPSHTSQYLCASSDFRGKSTDTQYFGPGTRLTVL.

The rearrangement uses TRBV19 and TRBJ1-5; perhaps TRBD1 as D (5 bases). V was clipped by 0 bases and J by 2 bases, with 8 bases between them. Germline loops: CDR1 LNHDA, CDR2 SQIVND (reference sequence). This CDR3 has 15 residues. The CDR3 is CASSIEGRGNQPQHF. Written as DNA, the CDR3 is TGTGCCAGTAGTATAGAGGGCAGGGGCAATCAGCCCCAGCATTTT.

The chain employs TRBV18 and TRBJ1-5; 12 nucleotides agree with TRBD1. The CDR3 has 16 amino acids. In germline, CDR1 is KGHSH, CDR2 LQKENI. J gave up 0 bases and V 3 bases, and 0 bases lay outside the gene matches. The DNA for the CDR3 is TGTGCCAGCTCACCGGGACAGGGGGCTAGCAATCAGCCCCAGCATTTT. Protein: CASSPGQGASNQPQHF.

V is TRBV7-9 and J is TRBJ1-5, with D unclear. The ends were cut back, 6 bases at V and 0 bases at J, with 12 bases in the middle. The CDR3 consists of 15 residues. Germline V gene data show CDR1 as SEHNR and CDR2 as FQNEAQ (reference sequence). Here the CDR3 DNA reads TGTGCCAGCAGAGTGCAGGCTTATAGCAATCAGCCCCAGCATTTT. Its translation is CASRVQAYSNQPQHF.

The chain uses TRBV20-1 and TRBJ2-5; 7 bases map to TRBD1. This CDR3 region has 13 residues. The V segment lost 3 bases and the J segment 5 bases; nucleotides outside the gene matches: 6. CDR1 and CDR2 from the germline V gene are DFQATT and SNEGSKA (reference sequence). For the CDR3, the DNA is TGCAGTGCTAGTGAGACAGGGCTCGAGACCCAGTACTTC. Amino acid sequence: CSASETGLETQYF.

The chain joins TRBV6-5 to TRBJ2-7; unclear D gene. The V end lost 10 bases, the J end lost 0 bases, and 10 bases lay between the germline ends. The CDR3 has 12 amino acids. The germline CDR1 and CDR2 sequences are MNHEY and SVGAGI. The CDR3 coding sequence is TGTGCCACACTCCTAAACTCCTACGAGCAGTACTTC. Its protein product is CATLLNSYEQYF.

CDR3 sequence reads: CASSESDTQYF. The CDR3, as DNA: TGTGCCAGCAGTGAATCTGATACGCAGTATTTT. This chain connects TRBV2 to TRBJ2-3, with unresolved D. Germline V lookup: CDR1 SNHLY, CDR2 FYNNEI. This CDR3 comprises 11 residues. Trimming shortened V by 2 bases and J by 6 bases, and 3 bases separated the two germline ends.

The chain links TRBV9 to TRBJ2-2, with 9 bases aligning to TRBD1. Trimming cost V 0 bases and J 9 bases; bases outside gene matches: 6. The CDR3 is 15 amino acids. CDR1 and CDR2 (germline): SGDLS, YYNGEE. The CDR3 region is CASSVAQGASRELFF. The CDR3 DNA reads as TGTGCCAGCAGCGTAGCACAGGGGGCATCACGGGAGCTGTTTTTT.

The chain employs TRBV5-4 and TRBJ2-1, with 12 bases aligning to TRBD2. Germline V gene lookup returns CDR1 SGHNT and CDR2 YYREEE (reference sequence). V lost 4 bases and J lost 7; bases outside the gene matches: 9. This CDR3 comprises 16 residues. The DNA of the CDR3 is TGTGCCAGCAGCAACACCGGGACTAGCGGGCGGAATGAGCAGTTCTTC. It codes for CASSNTGTSGRNEQFF.

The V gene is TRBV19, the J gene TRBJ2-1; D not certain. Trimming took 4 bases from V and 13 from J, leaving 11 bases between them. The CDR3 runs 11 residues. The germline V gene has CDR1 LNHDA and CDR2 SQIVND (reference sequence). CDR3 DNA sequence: TGTGCCAGTAGTACATCGGAGATACAGTTCTTC. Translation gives CASSTSEIQFF.

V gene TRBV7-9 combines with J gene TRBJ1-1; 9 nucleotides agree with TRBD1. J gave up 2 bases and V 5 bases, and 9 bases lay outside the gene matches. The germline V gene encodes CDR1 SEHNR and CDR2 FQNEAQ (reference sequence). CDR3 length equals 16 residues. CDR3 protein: CASSLPGQGINTEAFF. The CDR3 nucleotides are TGTGCCAGCAGCCTGCCGGGACAGGGAATCAACACTGAAGCTTTCTTT. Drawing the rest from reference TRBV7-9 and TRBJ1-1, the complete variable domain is DTGVSQNPRHKITKRGQNVTFRCDPISEHNRLYWYRQTLGQGPEFLTYFQNEAQLEKSRLLSDRFSAERPKGSFSTLEIQRTEQGDSAMYLCASSLPGQGINTEAFFGQGTRLTVV.

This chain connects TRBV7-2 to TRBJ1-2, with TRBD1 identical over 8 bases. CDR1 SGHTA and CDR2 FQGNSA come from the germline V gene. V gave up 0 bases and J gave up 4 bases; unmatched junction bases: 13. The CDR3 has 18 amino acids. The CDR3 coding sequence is TGTGCCAGCAGCTTAGCGGGGACAGGCGTCAAAAGGGGCTATGGCTACACCTTC. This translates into CASSLAGTGVKRGYGYTF.

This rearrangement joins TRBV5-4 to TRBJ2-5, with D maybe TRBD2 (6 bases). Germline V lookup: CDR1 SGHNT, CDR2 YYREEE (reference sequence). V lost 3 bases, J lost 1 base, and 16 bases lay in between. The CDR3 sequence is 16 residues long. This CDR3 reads CASSSIGREFQETQYF. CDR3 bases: TGTGCCAGCAGCTCCATCGGTCGGGAGTTCCAAGAGACCCAGTACTTC.